This TCR beta chain was sequenced for a study of T cell responses to AZD1222 COVID-19 vaccine. Here immunoSEQ multiplex PCR was the method, and the copy in TCRdb shows in-frame clones only, minus some. This table has nearly 110,000 clones, less than 95% appearing once. Findings and caveats of the study: Spike-wide vaccine-associated CD4 TCRs dominated at 160-218 and 743-854. Among the donors, most were white British and more were female, and clonal diversity was possibly underestimated. Among AZD1222 vaccinees, only six or seven were seropositive at baseline.

The analysis combined second doses at about 4 or about 12 weeks. In the case of this clone: Its antigen is currently unknown.

The germline CDR1 and CDR2 sequences are SGHTS and YDEGEE. CDR3 length: 17 amino acids. Trimming cost V 0 bases and J 1 base, with 16 bases left between them. Sequenced here: peripheral blood, sampled 28 days after the second AZD1222 dose. The chain employs TRBV5-8 and TRBJ1-1; TRBD1 is a possible D gene (6 bases). This TCR was recovered from an adult who received the AZD1222 COVID-19 vaccine. The CDR3 loop reads CASSLVQGRMANTEAFF. CDR3 nucleotide sequence: TGTGCCAGCAGCTTGGTGCAGGGGCGAATGGCGAACACTGAAGCTTTCTTT. Complete variable domain (other parts from reference TRBV5-8 and TRBJ1-1): EAGVTQSPTHLIKTRGQQATLRCSPISGHTSVYWYQQALGLGLQFLLWYDEGEERNRGNFPPRFSGRQFPNYSSELNVNALELEDSALYLCASSLVQGRMANTEAFFGQGTRLTVV.